Sequencing of this TCR beta chain was carried out in a study of early T cells in non-severe SARS-CoV-2 infection. About the research overall: Sequencing targeted bulk RNA from unsorted whole blood, leaving chains unpaired. Study results and caveats: A preference for anti-spike CD8 responses marked VDJdb matching, which missed private and CD4 specificities.

In its sample, this clonotype was seen a few times. As yet, its antigen is unknown. Researchers attached unique molecular identifiers to individual cDNA molecules. TCRdb reanalysed the 5' RACE reads using MiXCR and keeps one entry per CDR3 protein. The sample shows 75,000 to 80,000 distinct CDR3 sequences, roughly 15% of them seen only once. This CDR3 has 16 amino acids. After removal of 0 bases from V and 5 bases from J, the junction contained 4 bases not matched to a gene. Germline V gene lookup returns CDR1 SGHRS and CDR2 YFSETQ. This chain links TRBV5-1 with TRBJ2-2, with TRBD1 identical over 10 bases. Sequenced: whole blood. This sequence originates from an adult who was a healthcare worker with PCR-confirmed SARS-CoV-2 infection or an uninfected control (not recorded which). CDR3 loop: CASSLAGTGATGELFF. DNA of the CDR3: TGCGCCAGCAGCTTGGCCGGGACAGGGGCAACCGGGGAGCTGTTTTTT.